These 32 T cell receptor beta chains originate from one sample sequenced in a study of T cell responses to AZD1222 COVID-19 vaccine. Sequencing used immunoSEQ multiplex PCR; TCRdb keeps in-frame clones, though not all of them. This sample has around 150,000 clones, with 75% to 95% found just once. The sequencing here drew on peripheral blood, taken 28 days after the second AZD1222 dose. The receptors originated from an adult who received the AZD1222 COVID-19 vaccine.

The chain joins TRBV19 to TRBJ2-7; 7 bases align to TRBD1. CDR1 is LNHDA, CDR2 SQIVND, per germline (reference sequence). V dropped 0 bases and J dropped 6; count of bases not matched to a gene: 17. The CDR3 runs to 18 residues. The DNA for the CDR3 is TGTGCCAGTAGTATAGATGCCCCCGACAGGGAATCCTTTGGCGAGCAGTACTTC. The encoded protein is CASSIDAPDRESFGEQYF.

The V call is TRBV6-1, the J call TRBJ1-2; no clear D gene. The germline V and J ends were trimmed by 1 base and 8 bases, with 17 bases remaining between them. There are 15 residues in the CDR3. Germline loops: CDR1 MNHNS, CDR2 SASEGT. The CDR3, as DNA: TGTGCCAGCAGTGAAGACATGGGCCGCAGCTGGGGCTACACCTTC. Translating it yields CASSEDMGRSWGYTF.

The J gene is TRBJ2-1, the V gene TRBV28; TRBD2 aligns across 9 bases. The V segment lost 5 bases and the J segment 9 bases; nucleotides outside the gene matches: 8. This CDR3 has 14 amino acids. Germline CDR1 is MDHEN and CDR2 is SYDVKM. CDR3 sequence reads: CASSLGLALGEQFF. The CDR3 bases are TGTGCCAGCAGTCTGGGACTAGCTTTGGGTGAGCAGTTCTTC.

The CDR3 region is CASTLDTEKLFF. CDR3 in DNA: TGTGCCAGCACCCTCGACACTGAAAAACTGTTTTTT. The gene calls are TRBV12-3 or TRBV12-4 and TRBJ1-4; D is undetermined. This CDR3 contains 12 residues. V shed 7 bases and J shed 7 bases, with 10 bases lying between them.

V is TRBV2 and J is TRBJ2-7; tentatively, D is TRBD1 (6 bases). V was cut by 11 bases and J by 3 bases, with 17 bases left in between. There are 13 residues in the CDR3. From germline, CDR1 is SNHLY and CDR2 FYNNEI. The DNA for the CDR3 is TGTGCCGCAACAACGATGGACAGCTACGAGCAGTACTTC. Amino acid sequence: CAATTMDSYEQYF.

The chain carries TRBV3-1 (or the pseudogene TRBV3-2) and TRBJ1-2, with D perhaps matching TRBD1 (5 bases). This CDR3 has 14 amino acids. Germline V gives CDR1 LGHDT, CDR2 YNNKEL (reference sequence). V lost 1 base, J lost 4 bases, and 10 bases lay in between. In nucleotides, the CDR3 is TGTGCCAGCAGCCAAGGGGGACCCGGCTATGGCTACACCTTC. It is translated as CASSQGGPGYGYTF.

V and J are TRBV3-1 (or the pseudogene TRBV3-2) and TRBJ1-2; the D is unclear. Germline V gene sequence: CDR1 LGHDT, CDR2 YNNKEL (reference sequence). The CDR3 runs to 12 residues. The V gene lost 1 base and the J gene lost 8 bases, with 8 bases spanning the gap. DNA of the CDR3: TGTGCCAGCAGCCAAGTGACGCAGGGCTACACCTTC. This gives the protein CASSQVTQGYTF.

The J gene is TRBJ1-2, the V gene TRBV9; TRBD1 agrees at 11 bases. Germline CDR1 is SGDLS and CDR2 is YYNGEE. This CDR3 contains 15 residues. V dropped 3 bases and J dropped 2; count of bases not matched to a gene: 3. The CDR3 loop reads CASSGTGGANYGYTF. In DNA, the CDR3 is TGTGCCAGCAGCGGGACAGGGGGCGCAAACTATGGCTACACCTTC.

J is TRBJ2-1 and V is TRBV25-1; the D is unclear. Germline V gene sequence: CDR1 MGHDK, CDR2 SYGVNS. This CDR3 has 13 residues. V was cut by 7 bases and J by 0 bases, with 7 bases left in between. For the CDR3, the DNA is TGTGCCAGCACACCTAGCTCCTACAATGAGCAGTTCTTC. Protein product: CASTPSSYNEQFF.

The chain is built from TRBV27 and TRBJ2-7; 7 nucleotides line up with TRBD1. J lost 0 bases, V lost 0 bases, and 8 bases had no gene match. The CDR3 loop spans 17 amino acids. Germline CDR1 reads MNHEY; CDR2 reads SMNVEV (reference sequence). As DNA, the CDR3 is TGTGCCAGCAGTTTATCTGCACCGGGACAGAGCTCCTACGAGCAGTACTTC. Encoded protein: CASSLSAPGQSSYEQYF.

V is TRBV7-6 and J is TRBJ1-1; perhaps TRBD1 as D (5 bases). The CDR3 loop spans 15 amino acids. Germline loops: CDR1 SGHVS, CDR2 FNYEAQ. Trimming removed 3 bases at V and 3 bases at J, with 14 bases between. CDR3 sequence reads: CASSLMGRRDTEAFF. The CDR3 region has the DNA TGTGCCAGCAGCTTGATGGGGCGTCGGGACACTGAAGCTTTCTTT.

The chain combines TRBV29-1 with TRBJ2-7, with TRBD2 identical over 7 bases. The CDR3 totals 16 residues. Germline values: CDR1 SQVTM, CDR2 ANQGSEA. With 0 bases clipped from V and 3 bases from J, the junction kept 11 bases outside the gene matches. The CDR3 protein is CSVEDPGGRANYEQYF. The DNA of the CDR3 is TGCAGCGTTGAAGATCCGGGCGGGAGAGCAAACTACGAGCAGTACTTC.

In DNA form, the CDR3 reads TGTGCCACCAGCAGAGATCCGGCGGGAGGGCCCGGCGAGCAGTACTTC. Amino acid sequence: CATSRDPAGGPGEQYF. V gene TRBV15 combines with J gene TRBJ2-7, with 9 positions matching TRBD2. The CDR3 extends over 16 amino acids. CDR1 and CDR2 (germline): LNHNV, YYDKDF (reference sequence). J lost 6 bases, V lost 0 bases, and 9 bases had no gene match. Together with reference TRBV15 and TRBJ2-7, the CDR3 gives the full variable domain: DAMVIQNPRYQVTQFGKPVTLSCSQTLNHNVMYWYQQKSSQAPKLLFHYYDKDFNNEADTPDNFQSRRPNTSFCFLDIRSPGLGDTAMYLCATSRDPAGGPGEQYFGPGTRLTVT.

This rearrangement joins TRBV18 to TRBJ1-1, with D tentatively TRBD1 (5 bases). The CDR3 is made up of 15 amino acids. V lost 8 bases to trimming and J lost 6 bases, with 22 bases between them. From germline, CDR1 is KGHSH and CDR2 LQKENI. CDR3 residues: CASPPEEGEVSEAFF. In nucleotides, the CDR3 is TGTGCCAGCCCGCCGGAGGAAGGGGAGGTTTCTGAAGCTTTCTTT.

This chain links TRBV5-1 with TRBJ2-3; the D gene is possibly TRBD2 (5 bases). Germline CDR1 is SGHRS and CDR2 is YFSETQ. This CDR3 is built from 15 residues. V dropped 2 bases and J dropped 0 bases, with 10 bases sitting between them. The CDR3 DNA sequence: TGCGCCAGCAGCTTAAGCGGAGCTAGCACAGATACGCAGTATTTT. Translation gives CASSLSGASTDTQYF.

The chain joins TRBV12-3 or TRBV12-4 to TRBJ1-1; D is undetermined. CDR3 length equals 12 residues. V was trimmed by 6 bases and J by 6 bases, leaving 11 bases between them. CDR3 sequence: CASSFSYSEAFF. The CDR3 DNA sequence: TGTGCCAGCAGCTTTAGTTATTCTGAAGCTTTCTTT.

The rearrangement links TRBV4-1 to TRBJ1-1; D unresolved. Trimming removed 1 base from V and 11 bases from J, with 20 bases in between. CDR3 length: 15 residues. The germline gives CDR1 MGHRA, CDR2 YSYEKL. CDR3 nucleotide sequence: TGCGCCAGCAGCCAAGGGTTGGGCGATCCCCTTGGTGCTTTCTTT. Translating it yields CASSQGLGDPLGAFF.

This clone has just a few counts. The CDR3 DNA follows: TGTGCCAGCAGCTTGAGTTGGGCGGGAAACAATGAGCAGTTCTTC. Amino acids: CASSLSWAGNNEQFF. The chain carries TRBV11-3 and TRBJ2-1; maybe TRBD2 (6 bases). This CDR3 region has 15 residues. The V gene lost 3 bases and the J gene lost 5 bases, with 14 bases spanning the gap. Germline assignment: CDR1 SGHNT and CDR2 YENEEA.

This clone was seen only once. V and J are TRBV5-1 and TRBJ1-1; 8 bases match TRBD1. CDR1 and CDR2 from the germline V gene are SGHRS and YFSETQ. V gave up 3 bases and J gave up 5 bases; unmatched junction bases: 6. This CDR3 region has 14 residues. CDR3 loop: CASSSDRGTTEAFF. CDR3 in DNA: TGCGCCAGCAGCTCTGACAGGGGCACTACTGAAGCTTTCTTT.

CDR3 region: CASSLLRGQDNEQFF. The CDR3 region has the DNA TGTGCCAGCAGCTTGCTAAGGGGTCAGGACAATGAGCAGTTCTTC. The chain recombines TRBV5-4 with TRBJ2-1, with D perhaps TRBD1 (5 bases). Germline V gene data show CDR1 as SGHNT and CDR2 as YYREEE (reference sequence). V was trimmed by 1 base and J by 5 bases, leaving 13 bases between them. The CDR3 length is 15 residues.

The V gene is TRBV18, the J gene TRBJ2-2; no definite D call. In germline, CDR1 is KGHSH, CDR2 LQKENI. This CDR3 region has 11 residues. V lost 2 bases and J 5 bases, leaving 0 bases between the germline ends. The DNA for the CDR3 is TGTGCCAGCTCACCAACCGGGGAGCTGTTTTTT. Encoded protein: CASSPTGELFF. The entire variable domain, with the rest obtained from reference TRBV18 and TRBJ2-2, is as follows: NAGVMQNPRHLVRRRGQEARLRCSPMKGHSHVYWYRQLPEEGLKFMVYLQKENIIDESGMPKERFSAEFPKEGPSILRIQQVVRGDSAAYFCASSPTGELFFGEGSRLTVL.

This CDR3 is CASSPGTDRGYTF. CDR3 coding DNA: TGTGCCAGTAGTCCGGGGACTGATAGGGGCTACACCTTC. The chain employs TRBV19 and TRBJ1-2; maybe TRBD1 (5 bases). V was clipped by 5 bases and J by 8 bases, with 15 bases between them. The CDR3 loop spans 13 amino acids. CDR1 and CDR2 from the germline V gene are LNHDA and SQIVND (reference sequence).

This chain links TRBV5-1 with TRBJ1-1; D remains ambiguous. The CDR3 has 12 amino acids. Germline V CDR1 and CDR2: SGHRS, YFSETQ. V shed 4 bases and J shed 4 bases, with 8 bases lying between them. The CDR3 reads CASSPPGTEAFF. CDR3 coding DNA: TGCGCCAGCAGCCCCCCGGGCACTGAAGCTTTCTTT.

The CDR3 spells CASSEGILTGQPQHF. CDR3 coding DNA: TGTGCCAGCAGTGAAGGGATCCTAACCGGTCAGCCCCAGCATTTT. The rearrangement links TRBV6-1 to TRBJ1-5; D unresolved. Germline V CDR1 and CDR2: MNHNS, SASEGT. The V end lost 1 base, the J end lost 6 bases, and 13 bases lay between the germline ends. The CDR3 extends over 15 amino acids.

V usage is TRBV7-8 and J usage is TRBJ1-5, with 8 bases matching TRBD1. This CDR3 comprises 15 residues. Germline loops: CDR1 SGHVS, CDR2 FQNEAQ. Unmatched junction bases numbered 7, after V lost 4 bases and J lost 5 bases. As DNA, the CDR3 is TGTGCCAGCAGCTCCCCCGGGACAGGCCATCAGCCCCAGCATTTT. Translated, it gives CASSSPGTGHQPQHF.

The chain has TRBV5-1 and TRBJ1-6, with D possibly being TRBD1 (5 bases). The germline CDR1 and CDR2 sequences are SGHRS and YFSETQ. V lost 4 bases and J lost 0, with 11 bases in between. This CDR3 is built from 16 residues. The CDR3 DNA is TGCGCCAGCAGCCCGGGGGGGAGCTCCTATAATTCACCCCTCCACTTT. Protein: CASSPGGSSYNSPLHF.

The gene calls are TRBV11-2 and TRBJ2-6; D remains ambiguous. Germline assignment: CDR1 SGHAT and CDR2 FQNNGV. The V and J ends lost 2 bases and 12 bases respectively, with 8 bases between them. The CDR3 runs to 12 residues. CDR3 sequence: CASSLITVVLTF. The CDR3 DNA reads as TGTGCCAGCAGCTTAATCACGGTCGTCCTGACTTTC.

V gene TRBV6-5 combines with J gene TRBJ1-2, with 8 bases aligning to TRBD1. Germline V gives CDR1 MNHEY, CDR2 SVGAGI. After removal of 7 bases from V and 8 bases from J, the junction contained 12 bases not matched to a gene. The CDR3 contains 14 residues. For the CDR3, the DNA is TGTGCCAGCACTCGAGGACAGGGTGCGTTCGGCTACACCTTC. It encodes CASTRGQGAFGYTF.

The chain couples TRBV2 to TRBJ1-1; D is ambiguous. The CDR3 runs to 13 residues. Germline V lookup: CDR1 SNHLY, CDR2 FYNNEI. With 8 bases removed from V and 4 bases from J, the gap between germline ends came to 14 bases. The CDR3 protein is CASRGEVGTEAFF. CDR3 DNA: TGTGCCAGCCGTGGGGAGGTTGGCACTGAAGCTTTCTTT. The whole variable domain, remainder taken from reference TRBV2 and TRBJ1-1, is EPEVTQTPSHQVTQMGQEVILRCVPISNHLYFYWYRQILGQKVEFLVSFYNNEISEKSEIFDDQFSVERPDGSNFTLKIRSTKLEDSAMYFCASRGEVGTEAFFGQGTRLTVV.

The CDR3 region is CATHPGTGETGELFF. The CDR3 DNA is TGTGCCACCCATCCCGGGACAGGGGAAACCGGGGAGCTGTTTTTT. This chain connects TRBV7-8 to TRBJ2-2, with 10 nucleotides matching TRBD1. Looked up from germline, CDR1 is SGHVS and CDR2 is FQNEAQ. J was trimmed by 5 bases and V by 10 bases; bases with no gene match: 10. The CDR3 spans 15 residues.

This clone was counted at least ten times. V gene TRBV2 combines with J gene TRBJ1-3; 8 bases are a match to TRBD1. The germline V gene encodes CDR1 SNHLY and CDR2 FYNNEI. The CDR3 spans 16 residues. V lost 5 bases, J lost 0 bases, and 6 bases stayed unmatched. CDR3: CASSYLQGVSGNTIYF. The CDR3 DNA is TGTGCCAGCAGTTACTTACAGGGGGTCTCTGGAAACACCATATATTTT. Looking up the rest from reference TRBV2 and TRBJ1-3 gives the full variable domain: EPEVTQTPSHQVTQMGQEVILRCVPISNHLYFYWYRQILGQKVEFLVSFYNNEISEKSEIFDDQFSVERPDGSNFTLKIRSTKLEDSAMYFCASSYLQGVSGNTIYFGEGSWLTVV.

The V gene is TRBV11-3, the J gene TRBJ1-1; no reliable D call. Germline CDR1 reads SGHNT; CDR2 reads YENEEA. The CDR3 length is 14 residues. Trimming removed 4 bases from V and 1 base from J, with 10 bases in between. CDR3 DNA: TGTGCCAGCAGCTCCGACGGCCCGAACACTGAAGCTTTCTTT. Translation gives CASSSDGPNTEAFF.